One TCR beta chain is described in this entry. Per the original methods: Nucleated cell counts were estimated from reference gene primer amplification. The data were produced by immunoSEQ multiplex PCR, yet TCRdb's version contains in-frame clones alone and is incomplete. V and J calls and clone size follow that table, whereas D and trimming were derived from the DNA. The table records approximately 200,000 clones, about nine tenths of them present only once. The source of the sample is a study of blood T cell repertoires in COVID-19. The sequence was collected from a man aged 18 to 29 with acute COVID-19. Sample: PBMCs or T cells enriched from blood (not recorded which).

CDR3 nucleotides: TGTGCCTGGAGTGACTATGACGAGACCCAGTACTTC. Its protein is CAWSDYDETQYF. The gene calls are TRBV30 and TRBJ2-5; D is undetermined. Germline V lookup: CDR1 GTSNPN, CDR2 SVGIG (reference sequence). V lost 1 base and J 5 bases, leaving 8 bases between the germline ends. The CDR3 is 12 amino acids.